This T cell receptor beta chain was retrieved from a study of control samples from healthy donors and cancer patients. TCRdb keeps only in-frame clones here, not all; method: immunoSEQ multiplex PCR. Among 120,000 or so clones listed, approximately 92% were seen once. Germline-derived CDR1 and CDR2 are MNHEY and SVGAGI. Germline trimming cut 5 bases from V and 7 bases from J; bases unmatched to any gene: 4. CDR3 length equals 13 residues. What was sequenced was PBMCs. The receptor was isolated from a man at least 80 years old with head and neck cancer. The gene calls are TRBV6-5 and TRBJ1-2, with 10 bases fitting TRBD1. The CDR3, as DNA: TGTGCCAGCAGTCGCCGACAGGGGGCTGGCTACACCTTC. As protein: CASSRRQGAGYTF.